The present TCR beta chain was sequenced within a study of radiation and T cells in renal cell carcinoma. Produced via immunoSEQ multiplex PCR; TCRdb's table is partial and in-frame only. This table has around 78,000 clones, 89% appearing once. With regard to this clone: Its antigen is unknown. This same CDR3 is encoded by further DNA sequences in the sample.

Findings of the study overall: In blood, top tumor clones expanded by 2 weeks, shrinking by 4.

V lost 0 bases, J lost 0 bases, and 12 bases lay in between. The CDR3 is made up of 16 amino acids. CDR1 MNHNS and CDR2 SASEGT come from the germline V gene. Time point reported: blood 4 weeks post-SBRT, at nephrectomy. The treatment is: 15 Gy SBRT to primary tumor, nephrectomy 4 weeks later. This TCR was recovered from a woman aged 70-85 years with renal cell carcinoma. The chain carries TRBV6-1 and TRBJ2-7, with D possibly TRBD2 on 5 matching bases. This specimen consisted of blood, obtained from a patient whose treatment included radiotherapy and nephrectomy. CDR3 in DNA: TGTGCCAGCAGTGAAGCGAGGGCCGCCAGCTCCTACGAGCAGTACTTC. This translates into CASSEARAASSYEQYF.